The 4 T cell receptor beta chains below all came from one sample that was sequenced in a study of cytomegalovirus exposure and HLA in healthy donors. Both 60 Vbeta primers and 13 Jbeta primers went into the PCR. Profiled with immunoSEQ multiplex PCR; TCRdb holds only in-frame clones, not every one. This sample yields roughly 98,000 clones, of which more than 60% are seen a single time; 2% to 2.5% belongs to the top ten. Sequencing was carried out using PBMCs. The origin of the receptors is a man aged 50 to 59 in good health and CMV-seronegative.

This chain's CDR3 is CASRYDSTGVDEQFF. CDR3 coding DNA: TGCGCCAGCAGATATGACTCGACGGGGGTTGATGAGCAGTTCTTC. The chain employs TRBV5-1 and TRBJ2-1; tentative D call: TRBD2 (6 bases). The CDR3 has 15 amino acids. In germline, CDR1 is SGHRS, CDR2 YFSETQ. With 5 bases removed from V and 8 bases from J, the gap between germline ends came to 20 bases.

V gene TRBV15 combines with J gene TRBJ1-2; 8 bases align to TRBD1. Trimming at V came to 3 bases and at J to 4 bases, leaving 4 bases not matched to a gene. Looked up from germline, CDR1 is LNHNV and CDR2 is YYDKDF (reference sequence). The CDR3 consists of 14 residues. This chain's CDR3 is CATSSGGTGYGYTF. In DNA, the CDR3 is TGTGCCACCAGCAGCGGCGGGACAGGCTATGGCTACACCTTC.

The genes are TRBV5-1 and TRBJ2-7; D unresolved. Germline V gene sequence: CDR1 SGHRS, CDR2 YFSETQ. The CDR3 is made up of 11 amino acids. Trimming removed 5 bases from V and 4 bases from J, with 7 bases in between. The chain's CDR3 is CASRAEYEQYF. Here the CDR3 DNA reads TGCGCCAGCAGAGCCGAGTACGAGCAGTACTTC. Complete variable domain (other parts from reference TRBV5-1 and TRBJ2-7): KAGVTQTPRYLIKTRGQQVTLSCSPISGHRSVSWYQQTPGQGLQFLFEYFSETQRNKGNFPGRFSGRQFSNSRSEMNVSTLELGDSALYLCASRAEYEQYFGPGTRLTVT.

The CDR3, as DNA: TGTGCCAGCAGTTACTCGGGCGGGAGTGGAGAGACCCAGTACTTC. It encodes CASSYSGGSGETQYF. The V gene is TRBV6-5, the J gene TRBJ2-5, with 7 bases that match TRBD2. Germline assignment: CDR1 MNHEY and CDR2 SVGAGI. The CDR3 covers 15 residues. The V segment lost 0 bases and the J segment 4 bases; nucleotides outside the gene matches: 5.